These 21 T cell receptor beta chains share one sample of origin, sequenced in a study of cytomegalovirus exposure and HLA in healthy donors. PCR was performed using 60 Vbeta and 13 Jbeta primers. The data were produced by immunoSEQ multiplex PCR, yet TCRdb's version contains in-frame clones alone and is incomplete. Here the sample spans 190,000 or so clones, about 81% being singletons. Sequencing input: PBMCs. The receptors were sampled from a woman in her forties or fifties in good health and CMV-seropositive.

This clone has a handful of counts. V gene TRBV5-5 combines with J gene TRBJ2-7, with D possibly TRBD1 on 5 matching bases. The CDR3 is made up of 13 amino acids. In germline, CDR1 is SGHKS, CDR2 YYEKEE (reference sequence). V was trimmed by 5 bases and J by 3 bases, leaving 12 bases between them. This CDR3 is CASSADSLYEQYF. Here the CDR3 DNA reads TGTGCCAGCAGTGCCGACAGCCTCTACGAGCAGTACTTC.

This clone was found a few times. The rearrangement links TRBV9 to TRBJ2-2, with 7 bases that match TRBD1. The CDR3 extends over 15 amino acids. The germline V gene encodes CDR1 SGDLS and CDR2 YYNGEE. After removal of 3 bases from V and 1 base from J, the junction contained 3 bases not matched to a gene. CDR3 residues: CASSARDRNTGELFF. In nucleotides, the CDR3 is TGTGCCAGCAGCGCCCGGGACAGGAACACCGGGGAGCTGTTTTTT.

The V and J genes are TRBV28 and TRBJ2-5; D possibly corresponds to TRBD2 (6 bases). The J call is uncertain, as TRBJ2-7 better fits the DNA end. The germline V gene has CDR1 MDHEN and CDR2 SYDVKM. This CDR3 is 13 amino acids long. The chain's CDR3 is CASSFGGFGEQYF. The CDR3 coding sequence is TGTGCCAGCAGTTTTGGGGGGTTCGGCGAGCAGTACTTC.

Only a few counts were recorded for this clone. The genes are TRBV19 and TRBJ2-5, with D maybe TRBD2 (6 bases). CDR1 is LNHDA and CDR2 is SQIVND in the germline V gene (reference sequence). CDR3 size: 15 residues. V was trimmed by 5 bases and J by 5 bases, leaving 18 bases between them. The DNA of the CDR3 is TGTGCCAGTAGTTCCGGGACTCTAGTGGGGGAGACCCAGTACTTC. It specifies CASSSGTLVGETQYF. The full variable domain, completed using reference TRBV19 and TRBJ2-5, is DGGITQSPKYLFRKEGQNVTLSCEQNLNHDAMYWYRQDPGQGLRLIYYSQIVNDFQKGDIAEGYSVSREKKESFPLTVTSAQKNPTAFYLCASSSGTLVGETQYFGPGTRLLVL.

As to this clone: At one end the junction does not follow the germline gene, possibly because of a read error. The rearrangement links TRBV29-1 to TRBJ2-4, with D perhaps TRBD1 (6 bases). The CDR3 length is 12 residues. CDR1 SQVTM and CDR2 ANQGSEA come from the germline V gene. In nucleotides, the CDR3 is TGCAGCGTTGATTCAGGGGTGAACAGTCAGTACTTC. Its translation is CSVDSGVNSQYF. Full variable domain (outside the CDR3, taken from reference TRBV29-1 and TRBJ2-4): SAVISQKPSRDICQRGTSLTIQCQVDSQVTMMFWYRQQPGQSLTLIATANQGSEATYESGFVIDKFPISRPNLTFSTLTVSNMSPEDSSIYLCSVDSGVNSQYFGAGTRLSVL.

This clone was observed a single time. This rearrangement joins TRBV29-1 to TRBJ2-1; 8 nucleotides line up with TRBD2. J was trimmed by 4 bases and V by 3 bases; bases with no gene match: 5. The CDR3 extends over 14 amino acids. Per germline, CDR1 SQVTM and CDR2 ANQGSEA. The CDR3 bases are TGCAGCGTTGAGGCTAGCGGGCGATACAATGAGCAGTTCTTC. Translation: CSVEASGRYNEQFF.

The chain employs TRBV6-1 and TRBJ2-2; 11 bases line up with TRBD2. The CDR3 runs 15 residues. V lost 2 bases, J lost 4 bases, and 0 bases stayed unmatched. Germline CDR1 MNHNS, CDR2 SASEGT. CDR3 coding DNA: TGTGCCAGCAGTGAACTAGCGGGGGGCACCGGGGAGCTGTTTTTT. Translation: CASSELAGGTGELFF.

This chain uses TRBV6-1 with TRBJ2-7, with D perhaps TRBD2 (5 bases). V gave up 2 bases and J gave up 0 bases, with 8 bases separating them. This CDR3 region has 14 residues. In germline, CDR1 is MNHNS, CDR2 SASEGT. CDR3 sequence reads: CASSEYGVSYEQYF. The CDR3 nucleotides read TGTGCCAGCAGTGAATACGGGGTCTCCTACGAGCAGTACTTC.

The chain combines TRBV5-6 with TRBJ1-2; possibly TRBD1 for D (6 bases). The length of the CDR3 is 15 residues. The V end was cut by 2 bases, the J end by 4 bases, with 15 bases between. Germline CDR1 and CDR2: SGHDT and YYEEEE. The CDR3 DNA reads TGTGCCAGCAGCTTTATACAGGGTGGTAGCTATGGCTACACCTTC. Protein sequence: CASSFIQGGSYGYTF.

The V gene is TRBV6-5, the J gene TRBJ1-3; D remains unclear. This CDR3 region has 13 residues. The germline V and J ends were trimmed by 6 bases and 1 base, with 7 bases remaining between them. The V gene's germline CDR1 is MNHEY and CDR2 SVGAGI. The CDR3 protein is CASSTLSGNTIYF. As DNA, the CDR3 is TGTGCCAGCAGCACTCTATCTGGAAACACCATATATTTT.

V and J are TRBV10-3 and TRBJ2-1; a possible D gene is TRBD2 (5 bases). Trimming cost V 10 bases and J 0 bases, with 16 bases left between them. Germline V gene data show CDR1 as ENHRY and CDR2 as SYGVKD. This CDR3 has 15 amino acids. The CDR3 coding sequence is TGTGCCACCCAAGCTAGCCGGAGCTCCTACAATGAGCAGTTCTTC. Translation gives CATQASRSSYNEQFF.

The chain employs TRBV30 and TRBJ2-2; TRBD2 might be the D (6 bases). V was clipped by 2 bases and J by 6 bases, with 25 bases between them. The germline CDR1 and CDR2 sequences are GTSNPN and SVGIG (reference sequence). This CDR3 contains 18 residues. CDR3: CAWSPFRDSLEVPGELFF. CDR3 coding DNA: TGTGCCTGGAGTCCTTTCCGGGACTCCTTAGAGGTCCCCGGGGAGCTGTTTTTT.

The sample holds a few counts of this clone. In nucleotides, the CDR3 is TGCGCCAGCAGCCAAGATCTAAGACTAGCGGTCTCCTACAATGAGCAGTTCTTC. It translates to CASSQDLRLAVSYNEQFF. J is TRBJ2-1 and V is TRBV4-1; 9 bases fit TRBD2. V dropped 0 bases and J dropped 0; count of bases not matched to a gene: 6. Looked up from germline, CDR1 is MGHRA and CDR2 is YSYEKL. CDR3 length: 18 residues.

The rearrangement links TRBV7-9 to TRBJ2-7; unclear D gene. Germline CDR1 and CDR2: SEHNR and FQNEAQ (reference sequence). Trimming cost V 3 bases and J 2 bases, with 5 bases left between them. The CDR3 has 12 amino acids. The CDR3 here is CASSFATYEQYF. The CDR3 bases are TGTGCCAGCAGCTTCGCGACCTACGAGCAGTACTTC.

The gene calls are TRBV5-1 and TRBJ2-1; D call uncertain. Germline values: CDR1 SGHRS, CDR2 YFSETQ. The CDR3 extends over 13 amino acids. V shed 0 bases and J shed 5 bases, with 6 bases lying between them. CDR3: CASSLVQNNEQFF. In DNA form, the CDR3 reads TGCGCCAGCAGCTTGGTTCAGAACAATGAGCAGTTCTTC.

V usage is TRBV15 and J usage is TRBJ2-4, with TRBD2 matching 7 bases. This CDR3 comprises 15 residues. Germline values: CDR1 LNHNV, CDR2 YYDKDF (reference sequence). Trimming removed 8 bases from V and 11 bases from J; junction bases left unmatched: 18. CDR3 sequence reads: CATGAGRGYSIVQYF. The CDR3 DNA is TGTGCCACCGGAGCAGGGAGGGGATACTCGATCGTTCAGTACTTC. Combining the CDR3 with reference TRBV15 and TRBJ2-4 gives the whole variable domain DAMVIQNPRYQVTQFGKPVTLSCSQTLNHNVMYWYQQKSSQAPKLLFHYYDKDFNNEADTPDNFQSRRPNTSFCFLDIRSPGLGDTAMYLCATGAGRGYSIVQYFGAGTRLSVL.

The table lists this clone with a few counts. The gene calls are TRBV28 and TRBJ1-5; perhaps TRBD1 as D (6 bases). The CDR3 is 13 residues long. Germline V CDR1 and CDR2: MDHEN, SYDVKM. V lost 3 bases and J 4 bases, leaving 7 bases between the germline ends. The chain's CDR3 is CASSFGQNQPQHF. The CDR3 nucleotides are TGTGCCAGCAGTTTTGGACAGAATCAGCCCCAGCATTTT. Drawing the rest from reference TRBV28 and TRBJ1-5, the complete variable domain is DVKVTQSSRYLVKRTGEKVFLECVQDMDHENMFWYRQDPGLGLRLIYFSYDVKMKEKGDIPEGYSVSREKKERFSLILESASTNQTSMYLCASSFGQNQPQHFGDGTRLSIL.

The chain links TRBV5-1 to TRBJ2-2; D is ambiguous. Trimming took off 0 bases at V and 2 bases at J, with 8 bases between the two ends. Germline V lookup: CDR1 SGHRS, CDR2 YFSETQ. There are 15 residues in the CDR3. The CDR3 loop reads CASSLVSFNTGELFF. In nucleotides, the CDR3 is TGCGCCAGCAGCTTGGTTTCCTTTAACACCGGGGAGCTGTTTTTT.

The V and J genes are TRBV9 and TRBJ2-1; a weak D match, TRBD1 (6 bases). V dropped 3 bases and J dropped 8 bases, with 21 bases sitting between them. Germline values: CDR1 SGDLS, CDR2 YYNGEE. The CDR3 runs to 16 residues. The CDR3 region has the DNA TGTGCCAGCAGCGCCTACACCGGGACACCGCGTGATGAGCAGTTCTTC. Encoded protein: CASSAYTGTPRDEQFF.

This chain uses TRBV7-9 with TRBJ2-3; D is possibly TRBD1 (6 bases). The germline V gene encodes CDR1 SEHNR and CDR2 FQNEAQ (reference sequence). This CDR3 has 16 residues. Trimming cost V 5 bases and J 3 bases, with 18 bases left between them. The CDR3 loop reads CASSNPRDMWTDTQYF. The CDR3 region has the DNA TGTGCCAGCAGCAATCCAAGGGACATGTGGACAGATACGCAGTATTTT.

V is TRBV10-3 and J is TRBJ2-7; weak D call: TRBD2 (6 bases). Deletions cut 6 bases from V and 4 bases from J, with 13 bases between. The germline V gene encodes CDR1 ENHRY and CDR2 SYGVKD. This CDR3 region has 13 residues. CDR3 protein: CAIRNYSGYEQYF. In DNA form, the CDR3 reads TGTGCCATCAGGAACTACAGCGGGTACGAGCAGTACTTC.